This record concerns one T cell receptor (beta chain) sequence. This specimen belongs to a study of blood T cell repertoires in COVID-19. Overall study context: COVID-19 samples from acute and convalescent phases originated in the United States, Italy and Spain. From T cells, B-cell-depleted T cells, or PBMCs came the material, which was cDNA or gDNA.

The V and J ends lost 1 base and 7 bases respectively, with 6 bases between them. CDR3 length: 12 amino acids. Germline-derived CDR1 and CDR2 are MNHEY and SMNVEV (reference sequence). Methods used by the authors: Reference gene primer amplification gave estimated nucleated cell counts. Using immunoSEQ multiplex PCR, the repertoire was profiled, and TCRdb retains in-frame clones only, with some absent. V and J calls and clone size follow that table, whereas D and trimming were derived from the DNA. The sample lists approximately 85,000 clones; roughly 91% were seen once. The material sequenced was peripheral blood. The source of this sequence is a woman in her forties or fifties in a cohort sampled during active COVID-19. V gene TRBV27 combines with J gene TRBJ2-3; D unresolved. The CDR3, as DNA: TGTGCCAGCAGTTTATTGTTCAATACGCAGTATTTT. Amino acids: CASSLLFNTQYF.